These 21 T cell receptor beta chains originate from one sample sequenced in a study of cytomegalovirus exposure and HLA in healthy donors. The PCR made use of 60 Vbeta and 13 Jbeta primers. The assay was immunoSEQ multiplex PCR, and TCRdb's table has in-frame clones only and misses some. The sample consists of around 210,000 clones, 85% of them appearing once. The sequenced material came from PBMCs. The receptors shown here come from a girl aged 2 to 10 in good health and CMV-seronegative.

This chain joins TRBV9 and TRBJ1-1; D might be TRBD1 (6 bases). Trimming removed 4 bases from V and 0 bases from J, with 13 bases in between. The CDR3 is made up of 15 amino acids. Germline CDR1 is SGDLS and CDR2 is YYNGEE. CDR3 in DNA: TGTGCCAGCAGCTTCCGGACAGCGATGAACACTGAAGCTTTCTTT. This sequence encodes CASSFRTAMNTEAFF.

This clone was counted a single time. V usage is TRBV7-2 and J usage is TRBJ1-5; weak D call: TRBD1 (5 bases). Looked up from germline, CDR1 is SGHTA and CDR2 is FQGNSA. With 5 bases removed from V and 1 base from J, the gap between germline ends came to 18 bases. The CDR3 spans 17 residues. DNA of the CDR3: TGTGCCAGCAGCCCATCATCCGGGGGGAGGAGCAATCAGCCCCAGCATTTT. As protein: CASSPSSGGRSNQPQHF.

V gene TRBV9 combines with J gene TRBJ2-2, with D possibly being TRBD1 (5 bases). This CDR3 is built from 13 residues. CDR1 SGDLS and CDR2 YYNGEE come from the germline V gene. With 4 bases removed from V and 6 bases from J, the gap between germline ends came to 10 bases. The CDR3 bases are TGTGCCAGCAGCCCCTTAGGGGCCGGGGAGCTGTTTTTT. This translates into CASSPLGAGELFF.

J is TRBJ1-1 and V is TRBV5-1, with D tentatively TRBD1 (6 bases). V was pared by 4 bases and J by 2 bases, with 18 bases between. The CDR3 is 16 amino acids. The germline CDR1 and CDR2 sequences are SGHRS and YFSETQ. As DNA, the CDR3 is TGCGCCAGCAGCCCCAGGCCCAGGGGTCTTAACACTGAAGCTTTCTTT. Amino acid sequence: CASSPRPRGLNTEAFF.

The gene calls are TRBV5-6 and TRBJ1-5; 9 nucleotides align to TRBD1. The ends lost 3 bases at V and 4 bases at J; junction bases unmatched: 5. This CDR3 spans 15 amino acids. CDR1 is SGHDT and CDR2 is YYEEEE in the germline V gene. The DNA for the CDR3 is TGTGCCAGCAGCTGGTGGGACAGGGCGAATCAGCCCCAGCATTTT. Protein: CASSWWDRANQPQHF.

For this clone: The sample carries other DNA sequences with the same CDR3. The J gene is TRBJ1-1, the V gene TRBV5-1; D gene ambiguous. Germline CDR1 reads SGHRS; CDR2 reads YFSETQ. V gave up 5 bases and J gave up 8 bases, with 19 bases separating them. The CDR3 loop spans 14 amino acids. In DNA, the CDR3 is TGCGCCAGCAGACAAGAGGAGGGTACAGCAGAAGCTTTCTTT. Translation: CASRQEEGTAEAFF.

The chain links TRBV5-1 to TRBJ2-1; D is uncertain. V lost 4 bases and J 3 bases, leaving 14 bases between the germline ends. The germline V gene encodes CDR1 SGHRS and CDR2 YFSETQ. The CDR3 is made up of 15 amino acids. In DNA form, the CDR3 reads TGCGCCAGCAGCCCGAGCCCCTCTCTCTACAATGAGCAGTTCTTC. Translated: CASSPSPSLYNEQFF.

The V and J genes are TRBV19 and TRBJ1-2; 8 bases map to TRBD1. The CDR3 consists of 14 residues. Trimming at V came to 9 bases and at J to 5 bases, leaving 11 bases not matched to a gene. Germline lookup yields CDR1 LNHDA and CDR2 SQIVND (reference sequence). The CDR3 spells CASDGQGRRYGYTF. The CDR3, as DNA: TGTGCCAGCGACGGACAGGGCAGAAGGTATGGCTACACCTTC.

This chain's CDR3 is CASSLETGGGNTEAFF. The DNA of the CDR3 is TGTGCCAGCAGCTTAGAGACAGGGGGCGGGAACACTGAAGCTTTCTTT. The rearrangement links TRBV7-9 to TRBJ1-1; TRBD1 matches at 10 bases. CDR3 length equals 16 residues. Germline V gene lookup returns CDR1 SEHNR and CDR2 FQNEAQ (reference sequence). V lost 1 base, J lost 1 base, and 3 bases stayed unmatched.

The genes are TRBV11-3 and TRBJ2-2; a weak D match, TRBD2 (5 bases). This CDR3 region has 16 residues. V dropped 4 bases and J dropped 3 bases, with 15 bases sitting between them. Germline V gene sequence: CDR1 SGHNT, CDR2 YENEEA. The CDR3 protein is CASSSPEGWDTGELFF. Here the CDR3 DNA reads TGTGCCAGCAGCTCCCCCGAGGGATGGGACACCGGGGAGCTGTTTTTT.

This clone was counted only a few times. This rearrangement joins TRBV9 to TRBJ1-3, with 8 bases matching TRBD1. The germline gives CDR1 SGDLS, CDR2 YYNGEE. The CDR3 spans 13 residues. The V and J ends lost 0 bases and 7 bases, in that order; junction bases with no gene match: 0. DNA for the CDR3: TGTGCCAGCAGCGTAGGACAGGGGAACACCATATATTTT. Translation gives CASSVGQGNTIYF.

The V and J genes are TRBV27 and TRBJ1-2; TRBD1 matches 11 bases. Germline V gives CDR1 MNHEY, CDR2 SMNVEV (reference sequence). The CDR3 has 16 residues. V trimming: 6 bases; J trimming: 4 bases; junction bases outside the gene matches: 10. In DNA, the CDR3 is TGTGCCAGCAGCCTCACAAGGACAGGGGGCGCCTATGGCTACACCTTC. Its translation: CASSLTRTGGAYGYTF.

The CDR3 loop is CASSFRTGGLSEAFF. The CDR3 DNA reads TGTGCCAGCAGCTTTAGGACAGGGGGACTTTCTGAAGCTTTCTTT. The J gene is TRBJ1-1, the V gene TRBV11-2, with 10 bases aligning to TRBD1. The V segment lost 3 bases and the J segment 6 bases; nucleotides outside the gene matches: 7. Germline lookup yields CDR1 SGHAT and CDR2 FQNNGV. The CDR3 has 15 amino acids.

The table lists this clone with a count of one. V gene TRBV4-2 combines with J gene TRBJ2-7; D unclear. Trimming shortened V by 3 bases and J by 0 bases, and 6 bases separated the two germline ends. The CDR3 extends over 13 amino acids. Germline V gives CDR1 LGHNA, CDR2 YNFKEQ. CDR3 loop: CASSQAPSYEQYF. The CDR3 DNA is TGTGCCAGCAGCCAGGCACCCTCCTACGAGCAGTACTTC.

The rearrangement joins TRBV27 to TRBJ2-5, with D tentatively TRBD2 (5 bases). Trimming pared 0 bases from V and 5 bases from J, leaving 13 bases between. CDR3 length: 15 residues. The germline V gene has CDR1 MNHEY and CDR2 SMNVEV (reference sequence). The CDR3 DNA is TGTGCCAGCAGTTTATCGAAGGGCCGAGGGGAGACCCAGTACTTC. Translating it yields CASSLSKGRGETQYF.

The rearrangement joins TRBV11-2 to TRBJ1-6; no clear D gene. The CDR3 consists of 16 residues. Germline values: CDR1 SGHAT, CDR2 FQNNGV. V was shortened by 5 bases and J by 9 bases, with 20 bases between the two germline ends. This CDR3 is CASSGGWREGSSPLHF. Here the CDR3 DNA reads TGTGCCAGCAGCGGAGGGTGGAGGGAGGGCAGTTCACCCCTCCACTTT.

The chain couples TRBV23-1 to TRBJ2-5; D unresolved. TRBV23-1 is filed as an ORF, its function uncertain. This CDR3 contains 13 residues. The V and J ends lost 2 bases and 3 bases respectively, with 7 bases between them. CDR3 protein: CASSQHFKETQYF. In DNA form, the CDR3 reads TGCGCCAGCAGTCAACACTTTAAAGAGACCCAGTACTTC.

The CDR3 nucleotides read TGCAGTGCTAGAGATAGAGAGACCCAGTACTTC. Translated: CSARDRETQYF. The chain links TRBV20-1 to TRBJ2-5; D uncertain. This CDR3 has 11 amino acids. CDR1 DFQATT and CDR2 SNEGSKA come from the germline V gene (reference sequence). Trimming took 0 bases from V and 4 from J, leaving 3 bases between them.

The CDR3 coding sequence is TGTGCCAGCAGTTACTGGTGGGCCACCGGGGAGCTGTTTTTT. Translated: CASSYWWATGELFF. This sequence joins TRBV6-5 and TRBJ2-2; unclear D gene. The CDR3 covers 14 residues. Germline values: CDR1 MNHEY, CDR2 SVGAGI. Between the trimmed V and J ends, which lost 1 base and 4 bases, there was a span of 7 bases.

The chain joins TRBV6-5 to TRBJ2-7, with a weak D call TRBD1 (6 bases). The CDR3 extends over 13 amino acids. CDR1 and CDR2 from the germline V gene are MNHEY and SVGAGI. Deletions cut 5 bases from V and 3 bases from J, with 11 bases between. This CDR3 reads CASSQGKRYEQYF. CDR3 bases: TGTGCCAGCAGTCAGGGGAAACGCTACGAGCAGTACTTC.

The CDR3 reads CASSFSPTGAKNIQYF. The CDR3 bases are TGTGCCAGCAGCTTCAGCCCGACAGGAGCCAAAAACATTCAGTACTTC. The chain uses TRBV7-9 and TRBJ2-4; possible D gene TRBD1, 6 bases. Between the trimmed V and J ends, which lost 3 bases and 0 bases, there was a span of 12 bases. This CDR3 is 16 amino acids long. CDR1 and CDR2 (germline): SEHNR, FQNEAQ (reference sequence).